This T cell receptor (beta chain) was found in a study of shared clonotypes between healthy human individuals. Findings and limits, study-wide: Lower generation probabilities were found for non-shared clonotypes than for those shared by all four donors. Having only a few donors restricted how much genetic and exposure-history diversity was captured.

The CDR3 spans 16 residues. The germline V gene encodes CDR1 LGHNA and CDR2 YSLEER. V dropped 4 bases and J dropped 0 bases, with 15 bases sitting between them. Sequencing was performed with immunoSEQ multiplex PCR; in TCRdb, only in-frame clones are kept and a portion is missing. The sample lists around 1.1 million clones; around 82% were seen once. This clone was recorded a few times. As yet, its antigen is unknown. V usage is TRBV4-3 and J usage is TRBJ1-2; D ambiguous. The sequence came from a man aged 18 to 30 in good health. Some clones in this sample may be carry-over from other donors' samples. The sequenced material came from memory CD4+ T cells from PBMCs. This sample's subset: CD45RA-negative fraction. In DNA form, the CDR3 reads TGCGCCAGCAGCCCGAATAGGGCAGCCTCTAACTATGGCTACACCTTC. This codes for CASSPNRAASNYGYTF.